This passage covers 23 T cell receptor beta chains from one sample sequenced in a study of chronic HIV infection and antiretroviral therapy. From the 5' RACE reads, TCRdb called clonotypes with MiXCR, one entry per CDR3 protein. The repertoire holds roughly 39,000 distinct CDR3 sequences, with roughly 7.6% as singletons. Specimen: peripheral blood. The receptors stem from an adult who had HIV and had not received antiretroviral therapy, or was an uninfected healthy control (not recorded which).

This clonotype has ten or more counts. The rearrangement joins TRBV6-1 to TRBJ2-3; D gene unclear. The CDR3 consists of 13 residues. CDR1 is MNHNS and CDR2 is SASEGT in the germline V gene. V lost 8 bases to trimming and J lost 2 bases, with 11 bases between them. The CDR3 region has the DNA TGTGCCAGCGAAGGACCGGACACAGATACGCAGTATTTT. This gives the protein CASEGPDTDTQYF.

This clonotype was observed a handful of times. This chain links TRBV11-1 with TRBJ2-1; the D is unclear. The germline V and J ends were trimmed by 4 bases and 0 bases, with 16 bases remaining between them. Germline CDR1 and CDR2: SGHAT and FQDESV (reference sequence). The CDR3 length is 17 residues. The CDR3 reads CASSSASRASSYNEQFF. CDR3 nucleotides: TGTGCCAGCAGCTCCGCAAGCAGAGCAAGCTCCTACAATGAGCAGTTCTTC.

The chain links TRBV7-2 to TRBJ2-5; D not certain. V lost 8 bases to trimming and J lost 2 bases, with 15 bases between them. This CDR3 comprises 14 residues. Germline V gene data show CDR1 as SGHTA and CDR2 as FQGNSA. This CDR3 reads CASLKQVGQETQYF. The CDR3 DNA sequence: TGTGCCAGCCTTAAGCAGGTGGGACAAGAGACCCAGTACTTC.

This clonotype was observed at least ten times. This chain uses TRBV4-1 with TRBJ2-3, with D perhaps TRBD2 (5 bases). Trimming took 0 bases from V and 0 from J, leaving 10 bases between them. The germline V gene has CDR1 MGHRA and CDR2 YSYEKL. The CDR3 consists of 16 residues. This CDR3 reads CASSQDPGSSTDTQYF. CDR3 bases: TGCGCCAGCAGCCAAGATCCGGGATCTAGCACAGATACGCAGTATTTT.

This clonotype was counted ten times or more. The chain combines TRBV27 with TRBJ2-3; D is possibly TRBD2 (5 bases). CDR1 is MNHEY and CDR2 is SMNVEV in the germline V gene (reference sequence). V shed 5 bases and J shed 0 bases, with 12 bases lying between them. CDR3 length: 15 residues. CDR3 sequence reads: CASSQPGFSTDTQYF. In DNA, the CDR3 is TGTGCCAGCAGTCAACCGGGATTTAGCACAGATACGCAGTATTTT.

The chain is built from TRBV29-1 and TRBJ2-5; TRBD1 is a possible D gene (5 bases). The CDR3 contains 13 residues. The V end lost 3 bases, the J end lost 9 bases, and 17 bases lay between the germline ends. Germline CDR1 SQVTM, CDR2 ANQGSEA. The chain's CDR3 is CSVDQGTEMAQYF. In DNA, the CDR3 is TGCAGCGTTGATCAGGGAACCGAGATGGCCCAGTACTTC.

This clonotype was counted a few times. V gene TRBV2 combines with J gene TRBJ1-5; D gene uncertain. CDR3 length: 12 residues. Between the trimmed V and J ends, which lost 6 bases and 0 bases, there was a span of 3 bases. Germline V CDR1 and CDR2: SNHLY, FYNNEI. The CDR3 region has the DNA TGTGCCAGCAGGTATAGCAATCAGCCCCAGCATTTT. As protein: CASRYSNQPQHF.

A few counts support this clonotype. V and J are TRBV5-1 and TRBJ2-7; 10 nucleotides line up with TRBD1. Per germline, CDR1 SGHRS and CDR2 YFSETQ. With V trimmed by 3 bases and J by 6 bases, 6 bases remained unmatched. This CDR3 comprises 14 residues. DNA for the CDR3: TGCGCCAGCAGCTCCACCGGGACAGGGGCCGAGCAGTACTTC. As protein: CASSSTGTGAEQYF.

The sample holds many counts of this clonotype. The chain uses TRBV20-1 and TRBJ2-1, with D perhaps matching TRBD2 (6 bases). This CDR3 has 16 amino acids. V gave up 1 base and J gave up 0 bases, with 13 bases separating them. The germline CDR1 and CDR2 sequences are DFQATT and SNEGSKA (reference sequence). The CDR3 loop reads CSARGMAGSSYNEQFF. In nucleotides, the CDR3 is TGCAGTGCTAGAGGTATGGCCGGGAGCTCCTACAATGAGCAGTTCTTC.

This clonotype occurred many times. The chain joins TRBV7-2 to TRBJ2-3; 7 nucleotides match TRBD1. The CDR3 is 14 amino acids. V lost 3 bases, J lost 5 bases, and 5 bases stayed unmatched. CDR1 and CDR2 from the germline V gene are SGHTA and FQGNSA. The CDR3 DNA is TGTGCCAGCAGCTTGTACAGGGGTGAAGATACGCAGTATTTT. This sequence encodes CASSLYRGEDTQYF.

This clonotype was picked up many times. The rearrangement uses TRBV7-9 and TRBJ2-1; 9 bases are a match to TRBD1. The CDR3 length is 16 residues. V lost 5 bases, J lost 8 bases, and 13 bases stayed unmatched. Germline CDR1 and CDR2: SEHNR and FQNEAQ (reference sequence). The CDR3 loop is CASSPTGTGPQDEQFF. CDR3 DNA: TGTGCCAGCAGCCCAACTGGGACAGGGCCCCAAGATGAGCAGTTCTTC.

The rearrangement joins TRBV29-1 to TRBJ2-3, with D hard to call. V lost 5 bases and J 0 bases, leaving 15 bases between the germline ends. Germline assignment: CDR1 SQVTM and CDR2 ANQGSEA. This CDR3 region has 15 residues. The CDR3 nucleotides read TGCAGCGTTCTTCATGACGTTGCTAGCACAGATACGCAGTATTTT. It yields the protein CSVLHDVASTDTQYF.

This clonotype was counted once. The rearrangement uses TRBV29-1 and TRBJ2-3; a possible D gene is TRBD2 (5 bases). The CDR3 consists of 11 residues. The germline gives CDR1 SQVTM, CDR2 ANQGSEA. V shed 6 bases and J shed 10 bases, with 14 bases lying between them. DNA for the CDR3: TGCAGCGTGACTTCCGGGGTATCGCAGTATTTT. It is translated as CSVTSGVSQYF.

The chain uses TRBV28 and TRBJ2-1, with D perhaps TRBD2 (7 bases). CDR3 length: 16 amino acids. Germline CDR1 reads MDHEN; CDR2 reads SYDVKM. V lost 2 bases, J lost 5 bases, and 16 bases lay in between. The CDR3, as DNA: TGTGCCAGCAGTTTACTGGGGGGGGCGCACGACAATGAGCAGTTCTTC. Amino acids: CASSLLGGAHDNEQFF.

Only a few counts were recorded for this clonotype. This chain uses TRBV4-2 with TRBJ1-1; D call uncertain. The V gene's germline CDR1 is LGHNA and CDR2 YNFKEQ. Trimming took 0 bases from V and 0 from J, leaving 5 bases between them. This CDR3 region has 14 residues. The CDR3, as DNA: TGTGCCAGCAGCCAAGACCAGGTGAACACTGAAGCTTTCTTT. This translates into CASSQDQVNTEAFF.

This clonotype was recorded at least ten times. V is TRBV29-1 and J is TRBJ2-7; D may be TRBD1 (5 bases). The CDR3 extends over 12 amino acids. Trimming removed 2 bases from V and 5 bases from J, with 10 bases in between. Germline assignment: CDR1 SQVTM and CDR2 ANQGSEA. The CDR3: CSVEQGFHEQYF. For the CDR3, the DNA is TGCAGCGTTGAACAGGGTTTTCACGAGCAGTACTTC.

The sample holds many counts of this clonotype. The CDR3 coding sequence is TGTGCCACCCTCGGAGCGGGAGTCGCAGATACGCAGTATTTT. Residues: CATLGAGVADTQYF. The rearrangement links TRBV10-3 to TRBJ2-3; the match to TRBD2 covers 8 bases. The J segment lost 4 bases and the V segment lost 10 bases, leaving 10 bases of the junction unmatched. This CDR3 contains 14 residues. CDR1 ENHRY and CDR2 SYGVKD come from the germline V gene.

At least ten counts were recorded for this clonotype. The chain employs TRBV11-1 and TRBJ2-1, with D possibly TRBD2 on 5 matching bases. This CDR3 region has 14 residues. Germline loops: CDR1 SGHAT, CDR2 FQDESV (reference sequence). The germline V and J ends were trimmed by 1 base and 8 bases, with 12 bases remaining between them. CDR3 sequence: CASSLGGGMDEQFF. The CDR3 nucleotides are TGTGCCAGCAGCTTAGGTGGAGGCATGGATGAGCAGTTCTTC.

The CDR3 sequence: CSGTYGDTQYF. The CDR3 bases are TGCAGCGGGACGTATGGAGATACGCAGTATTTT. V is TRBV29-1 and J is TRBJ2-3; unclear D gene. V lost 7 bases, J lost 5 bases, and 10 bases lay in between. The CDR3 is 11 amino acids. The V gene's germline CDR1 is SQVTM and CDR2 ANQGSEA.

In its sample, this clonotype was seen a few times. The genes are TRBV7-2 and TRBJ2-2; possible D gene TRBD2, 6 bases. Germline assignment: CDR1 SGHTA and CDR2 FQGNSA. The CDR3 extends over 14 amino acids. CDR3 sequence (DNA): TGTGCGGCGGAGCGGGCTTCGAACACCGGGGAGCTGTTTTTT. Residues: CAAERASNTGELFF.

CDR3 region: CASRWTWNSNQPQHF. CDR3 nucleotides: TGTGCCAGCAGGTGGACATGGAATAGCAATCAGCCCCAGCATTTT. The J gene is TRBJ1-5, the V gene TRBV28; D might be TRBD1 (5 bases). The CDR3 has 15 amino acids. Germline assignment: CDR1 MDHEN and CDR2 SYDVKM. V lost 6 bases, J lost 0 bases, and 12 bases lay in between.

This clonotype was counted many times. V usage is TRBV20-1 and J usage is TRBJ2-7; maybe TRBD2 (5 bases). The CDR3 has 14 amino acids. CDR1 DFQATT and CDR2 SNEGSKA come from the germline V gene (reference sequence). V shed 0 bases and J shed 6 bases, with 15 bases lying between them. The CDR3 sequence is CSARDRSVASEQYF. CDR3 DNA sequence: TGCAGTGCTAGAGATCGGTCCGTAGCGAGCGAGCAGTACTTC.

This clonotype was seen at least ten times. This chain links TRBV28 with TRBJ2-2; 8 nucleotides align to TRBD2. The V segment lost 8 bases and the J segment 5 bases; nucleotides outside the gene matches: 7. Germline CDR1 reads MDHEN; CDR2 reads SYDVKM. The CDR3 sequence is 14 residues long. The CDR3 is CASVTGGWTGELFF. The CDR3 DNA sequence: TGTGCCAGCGTCACGGGGGGGTGGACCGGGGAGCTGTTTTTT.